These 27 T cell receptor beta chains were sequenced from one sample in a study of blood T cell repertoires in COVID-19. Here immunoSEQ multiplex PCR was the method, and the copy in TCRdb shows in-frame clones only, minus some. The table has just over 80,000 clones, around 81% seen once. Material: peripheral blood. The receptors were gathered from a man at least 80 years old with acute or convalescent COVID-19.

A few counts support this clone. This chain's CDR3 is CASSPTRTGGKDNSPLHF. CDR3 nucleotide sequence: TGTGCCAGCTCACCTACTCGGACAGGGGGCAAGGATAATTCACCCCTCCACTTT. This chain links TRBV18 with TRBJ1-6; 11 bases align to TRBD1. The CDR3 sequence is 18 residues long. Germline assignment: CDR1 KGHSH and CDR2 LQKENI. The junction had 9 bases not matched to a gene; V was cut back by 3 bases and J by 5 bases.

The V gene is TRBV23-1, the J gene TRBJ2-6; 13 nucleotides agree with TRBD2. TRBV23-1 is reported as an ORF; its role is uncertain. The ends lost 11 bases at V and 0 bases at J; junction bases unmatched: 10. The CDR3 length is 18 residues. The CDR3 sequence: CAGPRTSGSLSGANVLTF. The CDR3 nucleotides read TGCGCCGGACCAAGGACTAGCGGGAGCCTCTCTGGGGCCAACGTCCTGACTTTC.

The rearrangement joins TRBV5-1 to TRBJ2-3; 9 bases map to TRBD1. Unmatched junction bases numbered 8, after V lost 4 bases and J lost 2 bases. There are 16 residues in the CDR3. Germline-derived CDR1 and CDR2 are SGHRS and YFSETQ. The CDR3 protein is CASSPKQGAYTDTQYF. CDR3 DNA: TGCGCCAGCAGCCCAAAACAGGGGGCCTACACAGATACGCAGTATTTT.

The J gene is TRBJ2-1, the V gene TRBV28; 7 positions agree with TRBD1. V dropped 5 bases and J dropped 4; count of bases not matched to a gene: 5. Looked up from germline, CDR1 is MDHEN and CDR2 is SYDVKM. The CDR3 totals 14 residues. The CDR3 loop is CASSARQGYNEQFF. Here the CDR3 DNA reads TGTGCCAGCAGTGCAAGACAGGGTTACAATGAGCAGTTCTTC.

V gene TRBV6-2 or TRBV6-3 combines with J gene TRBJ2-7, with TRBD2 identical over 10 bases. CDR1 MNHEY and CDR2 SVGEGT come from the germline V gene. Germline trimming cut 2 bases from V and 6 bases from J; bases unmatched to any gene: 13. This CDR3 region has 17 residues. The CDR3 DNA follows: TGTGCCAGCAGTTACAGGCGGCTAGCGGGAGCGGTGGCCGAGCAGTACTTC. Its protein is CASSYRRLAGAVAEQYF.

This sequence joins TRBV18 and TRBJ2-7; 7 bases fit TRBD2. V was clipped by 0 bases and J by 4 bases; unmatched bases: 6. CDR1 and CDR2 from the germline V gene are KGHSH and LQKENI. The CDR3 length is 15 residues. CDR3 in DNA: TGTGCCAGCTCACCACCGGGCAGGGAGGGGTACGAGCAGTACTTC. Protein sequence: CASSPPGREGYEQYF.

V gene TRBV28 combines with J gene TRBJ1-5; perhaps TRBD1 as D (6 bases). Trimming stripped 1 base from V and 1 base from J, with 20 bases between. The CDR3 contains 19 residues. Germline V gene sequence: CDR1 MDHEN, CDR2 SYDVKM. The CDR3 nucleotides read TGTGCCAGCAGTTTATCCCACTTTTCAGACAGGCGAAGCAATCAGCCCCAGCATTTT. It codes for CASSLSHFSDRRSNQPQHF.

This chain links TRBV18 with TRBJ2-3, with D maybe TRBD2 (5 bases). The germline V and J ends were trimmed by 6 bases and 0 bases, with 16 bases remaining between them. The length of the CDR3 is 16 residues. Looked up from germline, CDR1 is KGHSH and CDR2 is LQKENI. CDR3 coding DNA: TGTGCCAGCTCCCTTGGACGGACTCTAAGCACAGATACGCAGTATTTT. Translation: CASSLGRTLSTDTQYF.

The chain employs TRBV5-1 and TRBJ1-4; possibly TRBD1 for D (5 bases). This CDR3 is built from 15 residues. Trimming took 0 bases from V and 7 from J, leaving 13 bases between them. Per germline, CDR1 SGHRS and CDR2 YFSETQ. The CDR3 reads CASSLAVGAGEKLFF. In DNA, the CDR3 is TGCGCCAGCAGCTTGGCGGTAGGGGCCGGTGAAAAACTGTTTTTT.

The V call is TRBV5-4, the J call TRBJ2-7; maybe TRBD2 (5 bases). CDR1 and CDR2 (germline): SGHNT, YYREEE (reference sequence). The CDR3 covers 13 residues. V gave up 5 bases and J gave up 6 bases, with 15 bases separating them. The CDR3 region has the DNA TGTGCCAGCAGTTCGGACTGGCAGGTCGAGCAGTACTTC. Protein sequence: CASSSDWQVEQYF.

The genes are TRBV24-1 and TRBJ2-5; the match to TRBD2 covers 9 bases. This CDR3 is built from 12 residues. V trimming: 8 bases; J trimming: 10 bases; junction bases outside the gene matches: 7. Germline CDR1 KGHDR, CDR2 SFDVKD. Here the CDR3 DNA reads TGTGCCACCACTGGGACTAGCTGTATCCAGTACTTC. It yields the protein CATTGTSCIQYF.

The gene calls are TRBV4-3 and TRBJ1-1; 7 bases match TRBD1. V was clipped by 0 bases and J by 1 base; unmatched bases: 5. CDR1 is LGHNA, CDR2 YSLEER, per germline. This CDR3 is 16 amino acids long. Here the CDR3 DNA reads TGCGCCAGCAGCCAAGATTTCCGGACAGGGAACACTGAAGCTTTCTTT. Translation: CASSQDFRTGNTEAFF.

The CDR3 bases are TGTGCCAGCCAGGTGGCAGGGATTGTAACCGGGGAGCTGTTTTTT. Protein: CASQVAGIVTGELFF. The V and J genes are TRBV19 and TRBJ2-2; D is possibly TRBD1 (5 bases). This CDR3 has 15 residues. Per the germline V gene, CDR1 is LNHDA and CDR2 is SQIVND (reference sequence). With 9 bases removed from V and 5 bases from J, the gap between germline ends came to 19 bases.

This clone appeared a few times. The chain links TRBV28 to TRBJ2-7, with 9 bases lining up with TRBD1. The germline CDR1 and CDR2 sequences are MDHEN and SYDVKM. This CDR3 contains 14 residues. J was trimmed by 2 bases and V by 10 bases; bases with no gene match: 9. The CDR3 sequence is CATKTGQGTYEQYF. DNA for the CDR3: TGTGCCACCAAAACGGGACAGGGTACCTACGAGCAGTACTTC.

The chain carries TRBV29-1 and TRBJ2-4; tentative D call: TRBD1 (6 bases). Looked up from germline, CDR1 is SQVTM and CDR2 is ANQGSEA. CDR3 length equals 18 residues. Between the trimmed V and J ends, which lost 5 bases and 0 bases, there was a span of 23 bases. CDR3 sequence: CSVYIGQKGTLAKNIQYF. The CDR3 region has the DNA TGCAGCGTTTATATCGGACAGAAGGGGACATTAGCCAAAAACATTCAGTACTTC.

V gene TRBV19 combines with J gene TRBJ1-4, with 9 bases fitting TRBD1. The length of the CDR3 is 16 residues. J lost 5 bases, V lost 0 bases, and 4 bases had no gene match. Germline values: CDR1 LNHDA, CDR2 SQIVND (reference sequence). CDR3 region: CASSIEVGTGNEKLFF. The CDR3 coding sequence is TGTGCCAGTAGTATAGAGGTCGGGACAGGGAATGAAAAACTGTTTTTT.

The sample holds a few counts of this clone. The chain carries TRBV30 and TRBJ1-1, with TRBD1 matching 7 bases. Germline lookup yields CDR1 GTSNPN and CDR2 SVGIG (reference sequence). This CDR3 contains 13 residues. V lost 5 bases, J lost 4 bases, and 7 bases stayed unmatched. In nucleotides, the CDR3 is TGTGCCTGGTCTACAGGGGTGAGCACTGAAGCTTTCTTT. Residues: CAWSTGVSTEAFF.

This clone was observed a few times. V usage is TRBV6-5 and J usage is TRBJ2-1, with 15 positions matching TRBD2. V shed 6 bases and J 9 bases; nucleotides not matched to a gene: 6. Germline CDR1 MNHEY, CDR2 SVGAGI. The CDR3 length is 15 residues. CDR3 in amino acids: CASRWTSGRASEQFF. CDR3 nucleotides: TGTGCCAGCAGGTGGACTAGCGGGAGGGCCAGTGAGCAGTTCTTC.

V and J are TRBV24-1 and TRBJ1-5, with a possible D match to TRBD1 (5 bases). Deletions cut 4 bases from V and 7 bases from J, with 13 bases between. CDR3 size: 14 residues. Looked up from germline, CDR1 is KGHDR and CDR2 is SFDVKD. The CDR3 loop reads CATSESGGNQPQHF. In DNA, the CDR3 is TGTGCCACCAGTGAATCGGGGGGGAACCAGCCCCAGCATTTT.

The table lists this clone with a few counts. The chain uses TRBV13 and TRBJ2-5; TRBD1 agrees at 7 bases. V lost 1 base and J lost 2; bases outside the gene matches: 7. Germline lookup yields CDR1 PRHDT and CDR2 FYEKMQ (reference sequence). The CDR3 is 16 amino acids. CDR3 in amino acids: CASSLEEGAQQETQYF. The CDR3 coding sequence is TGTGCCAGCAGCTTAGAAGAGGGGGCGCAGCAAGAGACCCAGTACTTC.

The chain is built from TRBV30 and TRBJ1-4; 9 positions match TRBD1. Germline CDR1 GTSNPN, CDR2 SVGIG (reference sequence). V lost 2 bases and J lost 6; bases outside the gene matches: 7. This CDR3 spans 15 amino acids. The CDR3 coding sequence is TGTGCCTGGAGTTCCTACAGGGGGCTGTATGAAAAACTGTTTTTT. Amino acid sequence: CAWSSYRGLYEKLFF.

The chain links TRBV15 to TRBJ2-3, with 9 bases fitting TRBD2. The V gene end was trimmed by 0 bases and the J gene end by 1 base; junction bases not matched to a gene: 2. This CDR3 spans 16 amino acids. CDR1 LNHNV and CDR2 YYDKDF come from the germline V gene (reference sequence). This chain's CDR3 is CATSRDRLAGTDTQYF. CDR3 bases: TGTGCCACCAGCAGAGATCGACTAGCGGGCACAGATACGCAGTATTTT.

The genes are TRBV29-1 and TRBJ2-3; 7 bases are a match to TRBD1. CDR3 size: 14 residues. V dropped 6 bases and J dropped 4; count of bases not matched to a gene: 10. CDR1 SQVTM and CDR2 ANQGSEA come from the germline V gene. CDR3 bases: TGCAGCGTCGAACCGGGACAGCTCCCAGATACGCAGTATTTT. Translation gives CSVEPGQLPDTQYF.

This chain connects TRBV7-2 to TRBJ2-2, with unresolved D. CDR1 SGHTA and CDR2 FQGNSA come from the germline V gene. This CDR3 comprises 15 residues. V was shortened by 5 bases and J by 6 bases, with 16 bases between the two germline ends. This CDR3 is CASSRQVALAGELFF. The CDR3 nucleotides are TGTGCCAGCAGCCGCCAAGTGGCATTGGCCGGGGAGCTGTTTTTT.

The chain couples TRBV6-2 or TRBV6-3 to TRBJ1-2; 11 bases are a match to TRBD1. CDR1 and CDR2 from the germline V gene are MNHEY and SVGEGT. V gave up 4 bases and J gave up 4 bases; unmatched junction bases: 5. The CDR3 loop spans 15 amino acids. CDR3 in DNA: TGTGCCAGCAGTTTCGGACAGGGGGCGCGCTATGGCTACACCTTC. It yields the protein CASSFGQGARYGYTF.

The chain recombines TRBV7-2 with TRBJ2-1; 7 bases align to TRBD1. The CDR3 runs to 16 residues. Looked up from germline, CDR1 is SGHTA and CDR2 is FQGNSA. V shed 5 bases and J 6 bases; nucleotides not matched to a gene: 13. This CDR3 reads CASSPQLQGRLNEQFF. In nucleotides, the CDR3 is TGTGCCAGCAGCCCTCAGCTACAGGGGCGCCTCAATGAGCAGTTCTTC. The variable domain in full, with the rest retrieved from reference TRBV7-2 and TRBJ2-1, is GAGVSQSPSNKVTEKGKDVELRCDPISGHTALYWYRQSLGQGLEFLIYFQGNSAPDKSGLPSDRFSAERTGGSVSTLTIQRTQQEDSAVYLCASSPQLQGRLNEQFFGPGTRLTVL.

The V and J genes are TRBV18 and TRBJ1-5; TRBD1 agrees at 7 bases. CDR3 length: 15 residues. Germline CDR1 reads KGHSH; CDR2 reads LQKENI. V gave up 3 bases and J gave up 3 bases; unmatched junction bases: 5. This CDR3 is CASSPATGPNQPQHF. The CDR3, as DNA: TGTGCCAGCTCACCGGCGACAGGGCCCAATCAGCCCCAGCATTTT. Drawing the rest from reference TRBV18 and TRBJ1-5, the complete variable domain is NAGVMQNPRHLVRRRGQEARLRCSPMKGHSHVYWYRQLPEEGLKFMVYLQKENIIDESGMPKERFSAEFPKEGPSILRIQQVVRGDSAAYFCASSPATGPNQPQHFGDGTRLSIL.